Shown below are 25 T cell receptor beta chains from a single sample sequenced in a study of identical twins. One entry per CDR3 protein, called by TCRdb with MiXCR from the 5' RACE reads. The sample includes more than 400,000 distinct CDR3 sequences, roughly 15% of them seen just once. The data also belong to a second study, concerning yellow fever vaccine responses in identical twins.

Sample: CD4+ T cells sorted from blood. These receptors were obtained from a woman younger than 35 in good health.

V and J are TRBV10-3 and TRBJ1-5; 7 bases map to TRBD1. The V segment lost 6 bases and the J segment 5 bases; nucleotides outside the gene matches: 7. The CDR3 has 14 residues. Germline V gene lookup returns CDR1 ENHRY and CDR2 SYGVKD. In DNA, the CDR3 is TGTGCCATCAGCCAGGGACAGAACGATCAGCCCCAGCATTTT. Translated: CAISQGQNDQPQHF.

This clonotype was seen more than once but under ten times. CDR3 bases: TGCAGTGCTAGAGGGCAGGGGGTCCCTTATGGCTACACCTTC. Amino acids: CSARGQGVPYGYTF. The rearrangement links TRBV20-1 to TRBJ1-2; 7 positions agree with TRBD1. The CDR3 is 14 residues long. Germline trimming cut 1 base from V and 5 bases from J; bases unmatched to any gene: 7. Germline CDR1 reads DFQATT; CDR2 reads SNEGSKA (reference sequence).

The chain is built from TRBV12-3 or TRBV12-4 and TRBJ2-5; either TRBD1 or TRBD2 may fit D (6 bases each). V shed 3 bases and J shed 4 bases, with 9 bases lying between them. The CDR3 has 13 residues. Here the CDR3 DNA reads TGTGCCAGCAGTTTTAAGGGGGGAGAGACCCAGTACTTC. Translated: CASSFKGGETQYF.

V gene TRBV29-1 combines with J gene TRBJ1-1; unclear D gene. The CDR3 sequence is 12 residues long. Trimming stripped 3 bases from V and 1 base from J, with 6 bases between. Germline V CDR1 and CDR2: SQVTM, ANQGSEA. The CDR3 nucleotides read TGCAGCGTTGATGAGGGGAACACTGAAGCTTTCTTT. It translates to CSVDEGNTEAFF.

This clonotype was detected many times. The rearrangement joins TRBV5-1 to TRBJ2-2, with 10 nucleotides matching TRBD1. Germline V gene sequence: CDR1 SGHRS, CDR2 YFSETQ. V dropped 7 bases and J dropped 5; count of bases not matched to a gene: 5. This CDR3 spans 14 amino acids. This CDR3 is CASQRDRGTGELFF. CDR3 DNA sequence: TGCGCCAGCCAGAGGGACAGGGGTACCGGGGAGCTGTTTTTT.

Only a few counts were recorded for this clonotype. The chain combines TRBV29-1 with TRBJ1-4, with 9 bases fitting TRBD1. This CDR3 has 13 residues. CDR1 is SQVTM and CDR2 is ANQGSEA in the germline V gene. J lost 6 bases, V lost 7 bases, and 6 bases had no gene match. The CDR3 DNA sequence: TGCAGCGGACGGGACAGGGCTGATGAAAAACTGTTTTTT. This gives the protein CSGRDRADEKLFF.

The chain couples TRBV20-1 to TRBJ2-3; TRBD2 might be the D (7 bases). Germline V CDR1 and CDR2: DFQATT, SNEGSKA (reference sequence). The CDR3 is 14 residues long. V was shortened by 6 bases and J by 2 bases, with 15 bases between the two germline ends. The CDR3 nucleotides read TGCAGTGCGGGAGGGGGGGCCCCCACAGATACGCAGTATTTT. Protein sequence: CSAGGGAPTDTQYF.

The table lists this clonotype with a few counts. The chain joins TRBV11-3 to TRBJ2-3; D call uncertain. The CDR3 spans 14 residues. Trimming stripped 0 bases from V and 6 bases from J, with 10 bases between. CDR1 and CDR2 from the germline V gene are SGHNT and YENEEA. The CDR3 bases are TGTGCCAGCAGCTTAGAGGTCGTCGGGGATACGCAGTATTTT. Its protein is CASSLEVVGDTQYF.

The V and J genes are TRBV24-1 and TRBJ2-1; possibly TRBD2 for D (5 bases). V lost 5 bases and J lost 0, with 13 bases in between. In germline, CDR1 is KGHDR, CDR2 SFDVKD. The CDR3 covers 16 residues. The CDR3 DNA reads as TGTGCCACCAGTGTAAGTTCCGGGATCTCCTACAATGAGCAGTTCTTC. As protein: CATSVSSGISYNEQFF.

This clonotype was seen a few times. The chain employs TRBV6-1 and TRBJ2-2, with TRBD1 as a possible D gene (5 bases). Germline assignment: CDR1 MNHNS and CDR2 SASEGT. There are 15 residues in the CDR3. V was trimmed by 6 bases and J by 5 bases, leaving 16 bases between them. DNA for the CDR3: TGTGCCAGCAGCCCTTCGTCTGGGGCGACCGGGGAGCTGTTTTTT. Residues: CASSPSSGATGELFF.

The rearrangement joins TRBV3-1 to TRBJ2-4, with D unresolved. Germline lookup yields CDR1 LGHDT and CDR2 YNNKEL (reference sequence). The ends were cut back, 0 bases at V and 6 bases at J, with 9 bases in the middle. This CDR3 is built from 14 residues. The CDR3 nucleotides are TGTGCCAGCAGCCAAGATCCACACGGAAACATTCAGTACTTC. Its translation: CASSQDPHGNIQYF.

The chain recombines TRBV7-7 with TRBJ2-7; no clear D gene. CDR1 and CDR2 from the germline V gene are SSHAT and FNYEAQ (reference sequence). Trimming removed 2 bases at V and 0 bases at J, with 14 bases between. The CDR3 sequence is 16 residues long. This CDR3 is CASSLSATVSSYEQYF. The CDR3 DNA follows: TGTGCCAGCAGCTTAAGTGCAACAGTGAGCTCCTACGAGCAGTACTTC. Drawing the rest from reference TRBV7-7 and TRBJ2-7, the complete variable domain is GAGVSQSPRYKVTKRGQDVTLRCDPISSHATLYWYQQALGQGPEFLTYFNYEAQPDKSGLPSDRFSAERPEGSISTLTIQRTEQRDSAMYRCASSLSATVSSYEQYFGPGTRLTVT.

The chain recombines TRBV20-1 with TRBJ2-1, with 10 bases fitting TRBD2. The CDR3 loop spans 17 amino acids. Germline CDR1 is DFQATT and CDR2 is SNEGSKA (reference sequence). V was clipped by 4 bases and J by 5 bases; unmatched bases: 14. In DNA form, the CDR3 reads TGCAGTGCTACCAAGCGGGAGGGCGATGGTAGGCACAATGAGCAGTTCTTC. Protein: CSATKREGDGRHNEQFF.

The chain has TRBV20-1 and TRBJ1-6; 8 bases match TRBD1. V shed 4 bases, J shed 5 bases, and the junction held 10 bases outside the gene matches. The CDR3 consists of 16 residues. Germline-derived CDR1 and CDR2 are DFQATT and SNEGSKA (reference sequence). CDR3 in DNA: TGCAGTGCTAACGATATGACAGGGGCGGATAATTCACCCCTCCACTTT. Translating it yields CSANDMTGADNSPLHF.

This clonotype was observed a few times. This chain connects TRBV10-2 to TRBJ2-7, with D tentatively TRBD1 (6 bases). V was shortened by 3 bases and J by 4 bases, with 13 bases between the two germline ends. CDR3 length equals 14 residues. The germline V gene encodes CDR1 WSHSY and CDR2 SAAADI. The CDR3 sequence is CASSEGPGVYEQYV. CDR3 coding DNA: TGCGCCAGCAGTGAAGGCCCAGGGGTGTACGAGCAGTACGTC.

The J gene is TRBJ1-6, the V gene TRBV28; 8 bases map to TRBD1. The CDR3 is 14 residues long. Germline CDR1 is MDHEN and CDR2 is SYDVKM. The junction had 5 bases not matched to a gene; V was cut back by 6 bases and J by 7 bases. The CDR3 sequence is CASRGQGGNSPLHF. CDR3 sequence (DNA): TGTGCCAGCAGAGGACAGGGAGGCAATTCACCCCTCCACTTT.

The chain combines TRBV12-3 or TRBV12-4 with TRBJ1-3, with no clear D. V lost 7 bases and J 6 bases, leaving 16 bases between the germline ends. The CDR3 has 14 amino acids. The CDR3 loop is CASIPDGVQNTIYF. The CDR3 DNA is TGTGCCAGCATCCCGGACGGAGTTCAAAACACCATATATTTT.

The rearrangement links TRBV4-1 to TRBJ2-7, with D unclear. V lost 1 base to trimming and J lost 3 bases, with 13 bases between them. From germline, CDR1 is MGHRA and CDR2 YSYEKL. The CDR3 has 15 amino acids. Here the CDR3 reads CASSQGTRNIYEQYF. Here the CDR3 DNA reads TGCGCCAGCAGCCAAGGAACCAGGAATATCTACGAGCAGTACTTC.

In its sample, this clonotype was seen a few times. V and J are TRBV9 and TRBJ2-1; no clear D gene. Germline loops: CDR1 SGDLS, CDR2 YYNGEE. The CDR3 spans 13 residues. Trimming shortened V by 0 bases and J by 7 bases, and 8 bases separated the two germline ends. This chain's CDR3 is CASSVAWANEQFF. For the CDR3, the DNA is TGTGCCAGCAGCGTAGCTTGGGCTAATGAGCAGTTCTTC.

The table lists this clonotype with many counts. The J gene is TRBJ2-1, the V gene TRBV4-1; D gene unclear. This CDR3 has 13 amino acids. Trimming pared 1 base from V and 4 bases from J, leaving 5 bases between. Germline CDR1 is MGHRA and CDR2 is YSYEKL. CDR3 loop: CASSQGGYNEQFF. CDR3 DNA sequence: TGCGCCAGCAGCCAAGGAGGTTACAATGAGCAGTTCTTC.

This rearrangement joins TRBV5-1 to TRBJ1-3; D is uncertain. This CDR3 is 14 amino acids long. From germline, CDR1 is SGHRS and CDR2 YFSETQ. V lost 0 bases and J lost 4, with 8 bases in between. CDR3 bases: TGCGCCAGCAGCTTGGGGCCGGACGGAAACACCATATATTTT. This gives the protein CASSLGPDGNTIYF.

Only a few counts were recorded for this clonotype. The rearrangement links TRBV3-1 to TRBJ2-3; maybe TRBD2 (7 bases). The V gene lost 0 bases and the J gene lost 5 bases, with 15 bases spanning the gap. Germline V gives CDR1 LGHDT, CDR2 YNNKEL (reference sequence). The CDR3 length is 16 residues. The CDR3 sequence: CASSQELGGGRDTQYF. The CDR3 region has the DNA TGTGCCAGCAGCCAAGAATTGGGAGGGGGTAGAGATACGCAGTATTTT.

The CDR3 here is CASGGRDNSPLHF. The CDR3 DNA is TGTGCCAGCGGGGGCAGGGATAATTCACCCCTCCACTTT. The V call is TRBV6-1, the J call TRBJ1-6, with TRBD1 as a possible D gene (6 bases). The CDR3 spans 13 residues. V was clipped by 8 bases and J by 5 bases, with 10 bases between them. Germline CDR1 MNHNS, CDR2 SASEGT.

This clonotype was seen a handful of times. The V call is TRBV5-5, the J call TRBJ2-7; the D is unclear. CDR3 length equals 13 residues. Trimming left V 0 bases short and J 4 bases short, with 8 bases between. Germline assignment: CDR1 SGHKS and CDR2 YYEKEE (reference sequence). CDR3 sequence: CASSLGQFYEQYF. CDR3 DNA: TGTGCCAGCAGCTTGGGCCAGTTTTACGAGCAGTACTTC.

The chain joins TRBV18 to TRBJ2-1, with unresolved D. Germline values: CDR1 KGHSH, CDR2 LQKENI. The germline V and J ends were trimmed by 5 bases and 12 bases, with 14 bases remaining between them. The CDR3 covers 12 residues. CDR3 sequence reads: CASSSNQVGQFF. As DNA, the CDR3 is TGTGCCAGCTCATCGAACCAGGTCGGGCAGTTCTTC.